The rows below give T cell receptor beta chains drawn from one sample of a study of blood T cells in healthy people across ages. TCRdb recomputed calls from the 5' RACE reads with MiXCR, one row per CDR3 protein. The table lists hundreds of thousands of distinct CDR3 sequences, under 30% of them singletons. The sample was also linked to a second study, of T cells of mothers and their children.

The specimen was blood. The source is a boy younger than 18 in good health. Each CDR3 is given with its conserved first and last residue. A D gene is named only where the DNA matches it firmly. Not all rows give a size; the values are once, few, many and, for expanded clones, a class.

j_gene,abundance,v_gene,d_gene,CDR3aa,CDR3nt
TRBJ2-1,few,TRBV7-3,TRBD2,CASSLTGGGLLNEQFF,TGTGCCAGCAGCCTAACGGGAGGGGGTCTGCTGAATGAGCAGTTCTTC
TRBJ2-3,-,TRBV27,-,CASSFSGYSDTQYF,TGTGCCAGCAGTTTTTCGGGGTATTCAGATACGCAGTATTTT
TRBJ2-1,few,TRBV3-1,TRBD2,CASTGLAGGNEQFF,TGTGCCAGCACCGGACTAGCGGGAGGGAATGAGCAGTTCTTC
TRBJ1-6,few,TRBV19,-,CASSIGNSPLHF,TGTGCCAGTAGTATAGGGAATTCACCCCTCCACTTT
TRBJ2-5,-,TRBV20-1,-,CSARDPGRTWETQYF,TGCAGTGCTAGAGACCCGGGACGGACCTGGGAGACCCAGTACTTC
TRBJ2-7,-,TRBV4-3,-,CASSQDGGTIYEQYF,TGCGCCAGCAGCCAAGATGGAGGGACGATCTACGAGCAGTACTTC
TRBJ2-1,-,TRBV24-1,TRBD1,CATSDPGTGENNEQFF,TGTGCCACCAGTGATCCCGGGACAGGGGAGAACAATGAGCAGTTCTTC
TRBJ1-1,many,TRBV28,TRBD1,CASSLRTGGLAEAFF,TGTGCCAGCAGTTTGAGGACAGGCGGGTTGGCTGAAGCTTTCTTT
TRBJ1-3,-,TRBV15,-,CATSQGQVGNTIYF,TGTGCCACCAGCCAGGGGCAGGTTGGAAACACCATATATTTT
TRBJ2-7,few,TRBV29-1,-,CSVEQEDSYEQYF,TGCAGCGTTGAACAGGAGGATTCCTACGAGCAGTACTTC
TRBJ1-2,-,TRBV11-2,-,CASSLEWTRGGYTF,TGTGCCAGCAGCTTAGAATGGACCCGAGGAGGCTACACCTTC
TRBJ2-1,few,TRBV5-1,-,CASSLGLENDEQFF,TGCGCCAGCAGCTTGGGACTGGAGAACGATGAGCAGTTCTTC
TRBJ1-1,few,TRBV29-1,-,CSVAQGSRNTEAFF,TGCAGCGTGGCCCAGGGGTCCAGGAACACTGAAGCTTTCTTT
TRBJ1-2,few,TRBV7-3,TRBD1,CASSHQTGGYGYGYTF,TGTGCCAGCAGCCATCAAACAGGGGGCTACGGCTATGGCTACACCTTC
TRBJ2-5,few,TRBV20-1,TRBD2,CSARDRFSMVAGDQETQYF,TGCAGTGCTAGAGATCGGTTCTCGATGGTAGCGGGGGATCAAGAGACCCAGTACTTC
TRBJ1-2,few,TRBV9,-,CASSVGRDYYGYTF,TGTGCCAGCAGCGTAGGCCGGGACTACTATGGCTACACCTTC
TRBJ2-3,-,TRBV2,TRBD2,CASSPGLPQYF,TGTGCCAGCAGTCCGGGACTACCGCAGTATTTT
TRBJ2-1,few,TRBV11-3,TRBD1,CASSPSFGDRGLNEQFF,TGTGCCAGCAGCCCATCCTTTGGGGACAGGGGGCTTAATGAGCAGTTCTTC
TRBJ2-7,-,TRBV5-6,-,CASSLLAGILTYEQYF,TGTGCCAGCAGCTTGCTGGCAGGAATTCTTACTTACGAGCAGTACTTC
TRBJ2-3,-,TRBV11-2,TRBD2,CASSLELAGAHLAIITDTQYF,TGTGCCAGCAGCTTAGAGCTAGCGGGAGCACACCTTGCTATCATCACAGATACGCAGTATTTT
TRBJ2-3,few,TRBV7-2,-,CASSLFPSDTQYF,TGTGCCAGCAGCTTATTCCCCTCCGATACGCAGTATTTT
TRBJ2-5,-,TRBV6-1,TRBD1,CASSNWDSQETQYF,TGTGCCAGCAGTAATTGGGACAGCCAAGAGACCCAGTACTTC
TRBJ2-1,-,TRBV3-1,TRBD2,CASSQDRGLAGGDEQFF,TGTGCCAGCAGCCAAGATCGGGGGCTAGCGGGAGGGGATGAGCAGTTCTTC
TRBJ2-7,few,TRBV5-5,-,CASSLRDFPYEQYF,TGTGCCAGCAGCCTACGGGACTTTCCCTACGAGCAGTACTTC
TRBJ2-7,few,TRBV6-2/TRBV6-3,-,CASSYSRPAGVDEQYF,TGTGCCAGCAGTTACTCGAGACCGGCAGGGGTGGACGAGCAGTACTTC
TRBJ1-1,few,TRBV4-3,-,CASSQEDLGNTEAFF,TGCGCCAGCAGCCAAGAGGACCTGGGAAACACTGAAGCTTTCTTT
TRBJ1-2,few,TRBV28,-,CASSPHSGTGYTF,TGTGCCAGCAGTCCGCATTCAGGGACGGGTTACACCTTC